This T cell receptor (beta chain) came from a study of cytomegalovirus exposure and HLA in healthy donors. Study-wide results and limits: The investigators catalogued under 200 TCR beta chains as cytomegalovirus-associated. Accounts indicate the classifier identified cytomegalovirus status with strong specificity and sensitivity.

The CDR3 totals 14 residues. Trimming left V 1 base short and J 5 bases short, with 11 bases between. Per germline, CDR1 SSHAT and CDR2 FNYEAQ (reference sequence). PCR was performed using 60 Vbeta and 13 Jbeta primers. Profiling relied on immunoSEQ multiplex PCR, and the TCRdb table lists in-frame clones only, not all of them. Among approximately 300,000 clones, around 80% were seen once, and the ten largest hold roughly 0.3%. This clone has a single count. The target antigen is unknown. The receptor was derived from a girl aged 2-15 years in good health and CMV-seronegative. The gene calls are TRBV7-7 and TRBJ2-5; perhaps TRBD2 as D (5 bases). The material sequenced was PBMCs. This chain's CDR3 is CASSLDEGRETQYF. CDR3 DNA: TGTGCCAGCAGCTTAGACGAGGGTAGGGAGACCCAGTACTTC.